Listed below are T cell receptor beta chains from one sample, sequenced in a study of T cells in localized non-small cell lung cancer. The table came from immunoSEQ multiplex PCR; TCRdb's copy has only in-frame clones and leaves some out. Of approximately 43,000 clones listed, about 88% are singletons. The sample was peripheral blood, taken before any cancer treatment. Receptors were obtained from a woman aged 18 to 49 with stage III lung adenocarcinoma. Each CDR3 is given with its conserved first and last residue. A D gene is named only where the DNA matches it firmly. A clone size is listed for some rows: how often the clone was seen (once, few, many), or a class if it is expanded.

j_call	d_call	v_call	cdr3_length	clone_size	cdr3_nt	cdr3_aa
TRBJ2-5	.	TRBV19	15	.	TGTGCCAGTAGAAGGGGGGGCAGGCCACAAGAGACCCAGTACTTC	CASRRGGRPQETQYF
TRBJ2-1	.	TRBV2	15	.	TGTGCCAGCAGTGGTCCGGGGCCCTCCTACAATGAGCAGTTCTTC	CASSGPGPSYNEQFF
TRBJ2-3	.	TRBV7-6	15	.	TGTGCCAGCAGCCTAGGGACCACAACCACAGATACGCAGTATTTT	CASSLGTTTTDTQYF
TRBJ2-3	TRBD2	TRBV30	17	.	TGTGCCTGGAGTTTGTGGCGGGGGGGAACTAGCACAGATACGCAGTATTTT	CAWSLWRGGTSTDTQYF
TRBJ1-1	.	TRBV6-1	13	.	TGTGCCAGCAGTGGGGGAGCTAACACTGAAGCTTTCTTT	CASSGGANTEAFF
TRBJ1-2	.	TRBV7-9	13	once	TGTGCCAGCAGCTTAAGTCAGGGAAGAGGCTACACCTTC	CASSLSQGRGYTF
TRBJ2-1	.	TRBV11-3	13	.	TGTGCCAGCAGCTTAGGGAGTAGGGAAGAGCAGTTCTTC	CASSLGSREEQFF
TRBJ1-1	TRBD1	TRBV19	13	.	TGTGCCAGTAGCACAGGGGCGGACACTGAAGCTTTCTTT	CASSTGADTEAFF
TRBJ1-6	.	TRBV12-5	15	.	TGTGCTAGTGGTTTGGAAGTGGGGATTGGGTCACCCCTCCACTTT	CASGLEVGIGSPLHF
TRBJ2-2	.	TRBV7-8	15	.	TGTGCCAGCAGCTTTTCCACCACGAACACCGGGGAGCTGTTTTTT	CASSFSTTNTGELFF
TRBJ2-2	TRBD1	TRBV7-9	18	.	TGTGCCAGCAGCGTGGAGATTTGGGGACAGGTACACACCGGGGAGCTGTTTTTT	CASSVEIWGQVHTGELFF
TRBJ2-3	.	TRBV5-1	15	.	TGCGCCAGCAGCTTGGGGGGCCATGGTACAGATACGCAGTATTTT	CASSLGGHGTDTQYF
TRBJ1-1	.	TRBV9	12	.	TGTGCCAGCAGCGTAACGGAGGATGAAGCTTTCTTT	CASSVTEDEAFF
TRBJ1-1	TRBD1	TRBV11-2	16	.	TGTGCCAGCAGTCCCGGGACAGGGAGTTTTGGCACTGAAGCTTTCTTT	CASSPGTGSFGTEAFF
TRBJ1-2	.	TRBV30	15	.	TGTGCCTGGACCCCCAGCCTGACAGCTAACTATGGCTACACCTTC	CAWTPSLTANYGYTF
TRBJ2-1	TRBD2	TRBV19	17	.	TGTGCCAGTAGTATCCGACCGGGACTAGCGGCGGTCAATGAGCAGTTCTTC	CASSIRPGLAAVNEQFF
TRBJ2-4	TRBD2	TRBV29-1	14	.	TGCAGCGTTGCGGGGGGGCTAGCCAAAAACATTCAGTACTTC	CSVAGGLAKNIQYF
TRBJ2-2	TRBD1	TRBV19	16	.	TGTGCCAGTAGTGGGGGGACAGGGCTGAACACCGGGGAGCTGTTTTTT	CASSGGTGLNTGELFF
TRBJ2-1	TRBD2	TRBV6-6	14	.	TGTGCCAGCAGCCTAGCGGGGGGGCGCAATGAGCAGTTCTTC	CASSLAGGRNEQFF
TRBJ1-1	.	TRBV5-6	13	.	TGTGCCAGCAGCGCCGGTGGAGGGACTGAAGCTTTCTTT	CASSAGGGTEAFF
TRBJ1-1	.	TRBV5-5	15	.	TGTGCCAGCAGCTTGGTGATGGGAGTGAACACTGAAGCTTTCTTT	CASSLVMGVNTEAFF
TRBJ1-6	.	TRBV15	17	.	TGTGCCACCAGCAGAGATCAAGGACAAAGTTATAATTCACCCCTCCACTTT	CATSRDQGQSYNSPLHF
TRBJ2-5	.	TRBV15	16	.	TGTGCCACCCTTCCCTTTAGCTGCGGGGACCAAGAGACCCAGTACTTC	CATLPFSCGDQETQYF
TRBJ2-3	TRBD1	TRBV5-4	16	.	TGTGCCAGCAGCCCATCCAGGGACAGGGGGCGAGATACGCAGTATTTT	CASSPSRDRGRDTQYF
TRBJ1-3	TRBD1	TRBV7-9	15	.	TGTGCCAGCAGCTCGCCGACAGGGGGCTACAACACCATATATTTT	CASSSPTGGYNTIYF
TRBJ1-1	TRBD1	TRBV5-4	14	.	TGTGCCAGCAGCCGGGGACAGGGCATCACTGAAGCTTTCTTT	CASSRGQGITEAFF
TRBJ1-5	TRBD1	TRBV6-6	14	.	TGTGCCAGCAGCCCCACAGGGGGGTTGCAGCCCCAGCATTTT	CASSPTGGLQPQHF
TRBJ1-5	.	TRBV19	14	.	TGTGCCAGTAGCCCGACAGGTTTTGGTCAGCCCCAGCATTTT	CASSPTGFGQPQHF
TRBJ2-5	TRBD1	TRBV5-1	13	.	TGCGCCAGCGGAAAGGGGGCTTTAGAGACCCAGTACTTC	CASGKGALETQYF
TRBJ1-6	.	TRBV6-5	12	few	TGTGCCAGCAGCGAGGGGTGGCCACCCCTCCACTTT	CASSEGWPPLHF
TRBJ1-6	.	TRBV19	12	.	TGTGCCAGTAGGAACGGTTGGTCACCCCTCCACTTT	CASRNGWSPLHF
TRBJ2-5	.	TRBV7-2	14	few	TGTGCCAGCAGCCCGGGGTTGAAGTCGGAGACCCAGTACTTC	CASSPGLKSETQYF
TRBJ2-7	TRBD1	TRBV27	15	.	TGTGCCAGCAGTTTGTCCGGGACAGACCCCTACGAGCAGTACTTC	CASSLSGTDPYEQYF
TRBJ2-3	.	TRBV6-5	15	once	TGTGCCAGCAGTTACTCGGCCATATACACAGATACGCAGTATTTT	CASSYSAIYTDTQYF
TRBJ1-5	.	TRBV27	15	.	TGTGCCAGCAGACGACTTACCGATAGCAATCAGCCCCAGCATTTT	CASRRLTDSNQPQHF
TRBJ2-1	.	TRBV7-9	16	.	TGTGCCAGCAGCCAGCTCATTACGGGATCCTACAATGAGCAGTTCTTC	CASSQLITGSYNEQFF
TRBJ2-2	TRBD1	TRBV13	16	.	TGTGCCAGCACCCTAGGGGGACAGGGGGCCGCCGGGGAGCTGTTTTTT	CASTLGGQGAAGELFF
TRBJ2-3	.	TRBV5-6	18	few	TGTGCCAGCAGCTGGAGGGCCGGCCCCGCCGCTGCTCAAGATACGCAGTATTTT	CASSWRAGPAAAQDTQYF
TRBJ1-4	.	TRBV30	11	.	TGTGCCTGGAGTGTAAATGAAAAACTGTTTTTT	CAWSVNEKLFF
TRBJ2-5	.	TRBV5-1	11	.	TGCGCCAGCAGCTCACAAGAGACCCAGTACTTC	CASSSQETQYF